These 11 T cell receptor beta chains share one sample of origin, sequenced in a study of regulatory T cells in long-lasting Graves disease. Building the TCR beta libraries relied on iRepertoire HTBI primers, and CDR3 regions underwent Arm-PCR. In TCRdb, the multiplex PCR reads were re-called with MiXCR into one record per CDR3 protein. Found here are about 380,000 distinct CDR3 sequences, around a sixth of them singletons; the top ten hold about 20%. Time point: newly diagnosed GD, antithyroid drugs for less than 3 months. Researchers made the TCR library from RNA that was extracted from PBMCs. The material was peripheral blood mononuclear cells (PBMCs), obtained at new diagnosis, from a patient treated with antithyroid drugs. These receptor sequences come from a female donor with Graves disease.

This clonotype was counted at least ten times. The chain couples TRBV14 to TRBJ2-5; a weak D match, TRBD1 (6 bases). V was pared by 1 base and J by 5 bases, with 17 bases between. CDR1 is SGHDN, CDR2 FVKESK, per germline. The CDR3 has 16 amino acids. The CDR3 DNA sequence: TGTGCCAGCAGCCAAGTCAGCACCAGGGGAAGGGAGACCCAGTACTTC. It is translated as CASSQVSTRGRETQYF.

This clonotype was recorded at least ten times. J is TRBJ1-2 and V is TRBV12-3 or TRBV12-4, with 7 bases fitting TRBD1. This CDR3 spans 14 amino acids. V gave up 1 base and J gave up 8 bases; unmatched junction bases: 7. The DNA for the CDR3 is TGTGCCAGCAGTTTAGTCGACAGGGAGAGGGGCTACACCTTC. It is translated as CASSLVDRERGYTF.

With respect to this clonotype: A much larger clone sits a single nucleotide away, making a read error possible. The chain joins TRBV3-1 to TRBJ1-4; D is ambiguous. The CDR3 extends over 11 amino acids. The germline CDR1 and CDR2 sequences are LGHDT and YNNKEL (reference sequence). V dropped 4 bases and J dropped 12 bases, with 9 bases sitting between them. The CDR3 region is CASSRREELFF. Written as DNA, the CDR3 is TGTGCCAGCAGCCGTCGAGAAGAACTGTTTTTT.

This clonotype has a single count. The rearrangement uses TRBV28 and TRBJ1-1; TRBD1 matches 7 bases. This CDR3 has 14 residues. V was clipped by 8 bases and J by 7 bases; unmatched bases: 13. Germline values: CDR1 MDHEN, CDR2 SYDVKM. The CDR3 sequence: CASLPSGGEFEAFF. In DNA, the CDR3 is TGTGCCAGCCTTCCGTCAGGGGGGGAATTTGAAGCTTTCTTT.

This clonotype was picked up many times. The V gene is TRBV28, the J gene TRBJ1-4; 7 positions agree with TRBD1. The V gene's germline CDR1 is MDHEN and CDR2 SYDVKM. The length of the CDR3 is 16 residues. Losses at the gene ends were 6 bases for V and 3 bases for J; bases not matched to a gene: 10. This chain's CDR3 is CASRALQGPANEKLFF. The CDR3 DNA reads TGTGCCAGCAGAGCTCTACAGGGGCCCGCTAATGAAAAACTGTTTTTT.

The chain has TRBV5-6 and TRBJ2-2; TRBD1 might be the D (6 bases). The germline V gene has CDR1 SGHDT and CDR2 YYEEEE. Trimming pared 4 bases from V and 7 bases from J, leaving 20 bases between. The CDR3 length is 16 residues. For the CDR3, the DNA is TGTGCCAGCAGCCCGCTAGGGGGAAGTCCGGGCGGGGAGCTGTTTTTT. Its translation is CASSPLGGSPGGELFF.

The table lists this clonotype with many counts. The rearrangement joins TRBV12-3 or TRBV12-4 to TRBJ1-5; weak D call: TRBD1 (5 bases). CDR3 length equals 15 residues. V was pared by 10 bases and J by 0 bases, with 16 bases between. CDR3 DNA: TGTGCCACCGGACAAGACGGTTATAGCAATCAGCCCCAGCATTTT. Translating gives CATGQDGYSNQPQHF.

This clonotype was observed many times. This chain links TRBV12-5 with TRBJ1-5; weak D call: TRBD1 (6 bases). The germline V gene encodes CDR1 LGHNT and CDR2 FRNRAP. V lost 4 bases and J lost 3, with 10 bases in between. There are 14 residues in the CDR3. For the CDR3, the DNA is TGTGCTAGTGGTTCCTCAGGGGCCAATCAGCCCCAGCATTTT. Translation: CASGSSGANQPQHF.

This clonotype was recorded at least ten times. V is TRBV16 and J is TRBJ1-1; D is perhaps TRBD1 (6 bases). This CDR3 has 15 amino acids. V shed 0 bases and J shed 3 bases, with 11 bases lying between them. Germline lookup yields CDR1 KGHSY and CDR2 FQNENV. This chain's CDR3 is CASSQSGGRYTEAFF. The CDR3 DNA is TGTGCCAGCAGCCAATCGGGGGGGCGATACACTGAAGCTTTCTTT.

The chain combines TRBV5-1 with TRBJ2-5, with D unclear. The CDR3 loop spans 16 amino acids. V was shortened by 0 bases and J by 0 bases, with 12 bases between the two germline ends. Per germline, CDR1 SGHRS and CDR2 YFSETQ. The chain's CDR3 is CASSLAFGRDQETQYF. The CDR3 nucleotides are TGCGCCAGCAGCTTGGCGTTTGGCCGGGACCAAGAGACCCAGTACTTC.

The sample holds many counts of this clonotype. The chain joins TRBV10-2 to TRBJ1-5; D not resolved. From germline, CDR1 is WSHSY and CDR2 SAAADI. The germline V and J ends were trimmed by 3 bases and 2 bases, with 8 bases remaining between them. The CDR3 is 14 residues long. CDR3 bases: TGCGCCAGCAGTGACCCGGGTGGCAATCAGCCCCAGCATTTT. The encoded protein is CASSDPGGNQPQHF.